The rows below give T cell receptor beta chains drawn from one sample of a study of T cell changes during pregnancy in multiple sclerosis. TCRdb's table, derived via immunoSEQ multiplex PCR, lists solely in-frame clones and lacks some. Counted here are 80,000 to 100,000 clones, 91% occurring once; the ten biggest clones make up about 1.6%. Sample: peripheral blood, taken after pregnancy. These receptors originate from a female donor in good health, enrolled as a control in a pregnancy study. Each CDR3 is given with its conserved first and last residue. A D gene is named only where the DNA matches it firmly. Clone size is given for some rows only: seen once, a few or many times, or a class if the clone is expanded.

d_call: NA
v_call: TRBV4-1
clone_size: few
j_call: TRBJ1-1
cdr3_aa: CASRGQNTEAFF
cdr3_nt: TGCGCCAGCAGAGGACAGAACACTGAAGCTTTCTTT

d_call: TRBD2
v_call: TRBV4-2
clone_size: NA
j_call: TRBJ2-1
cdr3_aa: CASSQDRDIWLAGASSYNEQFF
cdr3_nt: TGTGCCAGCAGCCAAGATCGGGATATATGGCTAGCGGGGGCCAGCTCCTACAATGAGCAGTTCTTC

d_call: TRBD2
v_call: TRBV7-9
clone_size: NA
j_call: TRBJ2-1
cdr3_aa: CASSSGLAGSNNEQFF
cdr3_nt: TGTGCCAGCAGCTCTGGACTAGCGGGGAGTAACAATGAGCAGTTCTTC

d_call: NA
v_call: TRBV7-6
clone_size: once
j_call: TRBJ2-7
cdr3_aa: CASSQWTDYEQYF
cdr3_nt: TGTGCCAGCAGCCAATGGACAGACTACGAGCAGTACTTC

d_call: TRBD1
v_call: TRBV9
clone_size: NA
j_call: TRBJ1-6
cdr3_aa: CASSVGTARGNSPLHF
cdr3_nt: TGTGCCAGCAGCGTGGGGACAGCCCGGGGAAATTCACCCCTCCACTTT

d_call: NA
v_call: TRBV4-3
clone_size: NA
j_call: TRBJ2-7
cdr3_aa: CASSQGIRGLYEQYF
cdr3_nt: TGCGCCAGCAGCCAAGGGATCAGGGGCCTATACGAGCAGTACTTC

d_call: NA
v_call: TRBV11-2
clone_size: NA
j_call: TRBJ1-1
cdr3_aa: CASSLPGANTEAFF
cdr3_nt: TGTGCCAGCAGCCTACCGGGAGCGAACACTGAAGCTTTCTTT

d_call: TRBD2
v_call: TRBV19
clone_size: NA
j_call: TRBJ2-1
cdr3_aa: CASSDQLAGGGNEQFF
cdr3_nt: TGTGCCAGTAGTGATCAACTAGCGGGGGGAGGGAATGAGCAGTTCTTC

d_call: NA
v_call: TRBV7-9
clone_size: NA
j_call: TRBJ2-3
cdr3_aa: CATGAGGTDTQYF
cdr3_nt: TGTGCCACCGGGGCAGGGGGGACAGATACGCAGTATTTT

d_call: NA
v_call: TRBV5-1
clone_size: few
j_call: TRBJ1-2
cdr3_aa: CASSLEGSEDGYTF
cdr3_nt: TGCGCCAGCAGCTTGGAAGGATCAGAGGATGGCTACACCTTC

d_call: TRBD2
v_call: TRBV7-3
clone_size: NA
j_call: TRBJ2-5
cdr3_aa: CASSLLASGLQETQYF
cdr3_nt: TGTGCCAGCAGCTTATTGGCTAGCGGGCTCCAAGAGACCCAGTACTTC

d_call: NA
v_call: TRBV25-1
clone_size: NA
j_call: TRBJ1-2
cdr3_aa: CASSSLTGANYGYTF
cdr3_nt: TGTGCCAGCAGTTCCCTGACTGGGGCCAACTATGGCTACACCTTC

d_call: NA
v_call: TRBV7-8
clone_size: NA
j_call: TRBJ1-5
cdr3_aa: CASSLGSSGGPYYSNQPQHF
cdr3_nt: TGTGCCAGCAGCTTAGGTTCTAGCGGTGGCCCTTATTATAGCAATCAGCCCCAGCATTTT

d_call: NA
v_call: TRBV7-8
clone_size: NA
j_call: TRBJ2-7
cdr3_aa: CASSRRDNYEQYF
cdr3_nt: TGTGCCAGCAGCCGTAGGGACAACTACGAGCAGTACTTC

d_call: NA
v_call: TRBV27
clone_size: NA
j_call: TRBJ2-2
cdr3_aa: CASMQGGPGELFF
cdr3_nt: TGTGCCAGCATGCAGGGAGGCCCCGGGGAGCTGTTTTTT

d_call: TRBD1
v_call: TRBV9
clone_size: once
j_call: TRBJ2-6
cdr3_aa: CASSVSRAGGTGGANVLTF
cdr3_nt: TGTGCCAGCAGCGTAAGTCGAGCCGGCGGGACAGGGGGGGCCAACGTCCTGACTTTC

d_call: TRBD1
v_call: TRBV7-9
clone_size: once
j_call: TRBJ2-3
cdr3_aa: CASSPRIPPGQGWPDTQYF
cdr3_nt: TGTGCCAGCAGCCCAAGAATCCCTCCGGGACAGGGCTGGCCAGATACGCAGTATTTT

d_call: TRBD2
v_call: TRBV11-2
clone_size: NA
j_call: TRBJ2-7
cdr3_aa: CASSSRLAGGGEQYF
cdr3_nt: TGTGCCAGCAGCTCCAGACTAGCGGGGGGCGGCGAGCAGTACTTC

d_call: NA
v_call: TRBV10-3
clone_size: NA
j_call: TRBJ2-1
cdr3_aa: CAISESTGNEQFF
cdr3_nt: TGTGCCATCAGTGAGTCGACGGGCAATGAGCAGTTCTTC

d_call: NA
v_call: TRBV5-4
clone_size: NA
j_call: TRBJ2-2
cdr3_aa: CASSLASPSPGELFF
cdr3_nt: TGTGCCAGCAGCTTGGCTAGCCCAAGCCCCGGGGAGCTGTTTTTT

d_call: NA
v_call: TRBV5-4
clone_size: NA
j_call: TRBJ1-1
cdr3_aa: CASSLTGGTEAFF
cdr3_nt: TGTGCCAGCAGCTTGACGGGGGGCACTGAAGCTTTCTTT